Listed here is a single T cell receptor (beta chain). Its antigen is not yet known. No much larger clone exists at a distance of one base, and base qualities are not known. This entry belongs to a study of cytomegalovirus exposure and HLA in healthy donors (dated by TCRdb to about 2017). At the level of the whole study: An earlier analysis of 587 of the donors reported 276 Gb of sequence data and 117 million unique TCR beta sequences from 150 million to 200 million T cells. All discovery cohort repertoires had been generated on a single sequencing platform. In a later genetic analysis, genome-wide SNP genotypes for 398 of the 666 donors were used, and that subset was treated as a discovery cohort. Across some 400 genotyped donors of the cohort, an average of roughly 250,000 unique TCR beta nucleotide sequences per donor were sequenced, and approximately 17% of those sequences were non-productive. The T cell repertoires of under 750 subjects were profiled by immunosequencing and related to cytomegalovirus serostatus. To predict cytomegalovirus infection status, the study brought together high-throughput TCR immunosequencing, statistical association of individual TCRs with disease status, and machine learning. A handful of DR-DQ haplotypes were handled as single units for association and clustering because linkage in the cohort was strong. The study aimed to test whether cataloging public T cell receptors could reveal signatures of past pathogen exposure. The number of typed donors differed by locus: roughly 620-640 for A, B, C, DRB1 and DQB1; approximately 520 for DQA1; around 610 for DPA1; and roughly 470 for DPB1. Donor age, sex, ethnicity and CMV serostatus were compiled together with the repertoire data. An earlier analysis of approximately 500 of the donors applied high-throughput TCR beta sequencing to assess whether each TCR beta V gene segment acted as functional or pseudogenic. Besides the first cohort of 666 subjects, a separate validation cohort made up of 120 or so different subjects was used. About 280 gigabases of sequencing data and around 85 million unique TCR sequences made up an early release that covered several hundred HLA-typed donors. A later analysis re-analyzed previously published TCR beta repertoires from approximately 700 donors and added high-resolution HLA genotyping to study TCR occurrence patterns. The later analysis used no new phenotypic data to find candidate immune exposures, relying instead on TCR beta sequences and their occurrence across donors. The genetic ancestry cluster associated with self-reported Caucasian donors included around four fifths of the roughly 360 genotyped donors. Both class I and class II loci were covered by HLA typing, at four-digit resolution. General findings and caveats noted by the study authors: Correlated functional status among segregating V segments might reflect linkage disequilibrium, but an unknown experimental factor could not be ruled out. An earlier analysis of around 500 of the donors showed that most TCR beta V segments appeared in productive rearrangements either about 87% or about 30% of the time, which broadly matched IMGT annotations. In a later genetic analysis, fewer N-insertions in productive TCRs were reported among donors in an Asian-associated ancestry cluster than the approximately 710-donor mean. A further reported finding was that TCR beta sequences accurately predicted the HLA-A and HLA-B alleles for most subjects in the first cohort. In vitro tests confirmed that a few of the cytomegalovirus-associated TCR beta chains recognize cytomegalovirus antigens. In both the original and validation cohorts, the classifier was reported to diagnose cytomegalovirus status with high specificity and sensitivity. In a later genetic analysis, a missense DCLRE1C variant was associated with V-gene and J-gene trimming of TCR beta chains, and the association was replicated in an independent cohort. Most TCR sequences were observed very rarely across donors, whereas some public TCRs were present in many individuals. Some IMGT-functional V segments, including TRBV6-2 and TRBV6-3, could not be distinguished by the 87-base-pair reads and were therefore excluded. The authors suggested that the approach could potentially be generalized to other disease states and immunological phenotypes. A later analysis found that HLA-associated TCR beta chains were more clonally expanded and had lower generation probabilities than equally common non-associated chains. Sequencing depth was assumed to be roughly uniform across donors in the presence/absence analyses, though that assumption may not hold. In a later analysis, more than 15,000 TCR beta sequences were associated with specific HLA alleles at a false discovery rate of 0.05. This cohort had only TCR beta chains sequenced, and the lack of alpha or paired-chain data limited which features could be detected. In a later analysis, the rate of TCR association differed among HLA loci, with DRB1 alleles having the most associated TCRs and HLA-C alleles having the fewest. A group of highly shared sequence variants was considered likely to be a technical artifact of the sequencing pipeline. Because some donors lacked HLA typing at each locus, the association tests relied only on the typed subset. Strong co-occurrence of HLA alleles, especially DR and DQ, made assigning TCR associations to individual alleles difficult. CMV serostatus was the only immune exposure information available for the cohort. Several of the top co-occurrence clusters appeared to be linked to parvovirus B19, influenza, CMV and Epstein-Barr virus, according to a later analysis. The earlier analysis of about 600 of the donors excluded around 17 rarely observed V segments, including chromosome 9 orphons, because counts were too low. A later analysis found that most CMV-associated TCR beta chains appeared HLA-restricted, with HLA associations seemingly driven largely by CMV exposure. A total of 150 or so TCR beta chains were listed by the study as associated with cytomegalovirus.

The library relied on the immunoSEQ multiplex PCR assay. For the multiplex PCR, a mixture combining 60 forward primers for TCR Vbeta segments and 13 reverse primers for TCR Jbeta segments was used. The CDR3 region of rearranged TCR beta genes was amplified from genomic DNA by a multiplex PCR assay. The Illumina HiSeq System was used to sequence the amplified TCR beta libraries as 87-base-pair reads. In the authors' own workflow: Across the 700 or so repertoires, a later analysis counted approximately 75 million unique TCR beta chains, 8.5 million to 12 million of which were shared by at least two donors. A nearest-neighbor algorithm error-corrected the raw reads and collapsed the reads into unique sequences, merging closely related sequences to remove PCR and sequencing errors. Alignment of CDR3 sequences to IMGT reference sequences was used to assign V, D and J gene segments. For a sequence to be retained, a match of at least six nucleotides to both a V gene segment and a J gene segment was required. Rearrangements were called productive when the CDR3 lacked stop codons and stayed in frame with V and J; all others were non-productive. CDR3 was defined by IMGT convention, running from the second conserved V-encoded cysteine to the conserved J-encoded phenylalanine. The earlier analysis of about 640 of the donors excluded any sequence lacking an unambiguous match to a single V gene segment. An earlier analysis of approximately 590 of the donors classified V segments as functional when productive rearrangements were above 56.7% and as segregating when the standard deviation between donors was above 5%. A statistical classification framework was developed to diagnose cytomegalovirus status using the catalog of TCR beta chain sequences. A later analysis assigned V and J genes by comparing TCR nucleotide sequences with IMGT/GENE-DB human TR gene sequences. Using the TCRdist pipeline, a later analysis assigned CDR3 sequences along with most-parsimonious VDJ recombination scenarios. In a later analysis, each TCR beta chain was defined by its CDR3 amino acid sequence together with its V-gene family, and reads lacking a unique V-gene family were excluded. To address suspected cross-contamination and a sequencing artifact, a later analysis removed around 590 highly shared, low-generation-probability nucleotide sequences. A later analysis calculated a clonal expansion index for each public chain from normalized within-repertoire ranks of inferred template counts. Generation probabilities in a later analysis came from a VDJ recombination model fitted to out-of-frame rearrangements, and those results were checked against IGoR. In a later analysis, TCR-TCR, TCR-HLA and TCR-CMV co-occurrence was scored with hypergeometric tests, and a repertoire-size bias correction was applied to TCR pairs. False discovery rates were estimated in a later analysis by permuting HLA or CMV assignments 20 times. In a later analysis, co-occurring TCRs were grouped using DBSCAN, and TCRdist sequence similarity was added for clustering within HLA-allele-positive subsets. For co-occurrence clustering, repertoires with fewer than 30,000 or more than 120,000 public chains were excluded, along with five or six repertoires with anomalous nucleotide sharing. As stored in TCRdb, this immuneACCESS dataset retains in-frame rearrangements with V and J assigned. A fraction of the clones does not appear; measured against another copy, unresolved V genes explain less than half of the discrepancy, and the remainder lacks a known reason. That table is the source of V, J and clone size, and D and trimming were worked out from the DNA. Here the sample has under 110,000 clones; around 79% occur a single time. Under 2% of the sample rests with the top ten.

Deletion took 8 bases off V and 3 bases off J, with a span of 11 bases between the germline ends. The CDR3 spans 12 residues, from the cysteine through the phenylalanine. The CDR3 DNA has 36 bases and is translated from base 1. The germline V gene supplies CDR1 MRHNA and CDR2 SNTAGT. The cohort was made up of several hundred healthy bone marrow donors. All cohort members were sampled while nominally healthy, although unrecorded immune exposures were likely present. The donor tested CMV seronegative, placing the donor among the 350 or so seronegative members of the cohort. A peripheral blood sample was collected from each donor, and TCR beta sequencing was performed on peripheral blood mononuclear cells. Genomic DNA was extracted from the blood cell samples with the Qiagen DNeasy Blood Extraction Kit.

The receptor was derived from a woman aged 40 to 50 in good health and CMV-seronegative. The chain is assembled from TRBV6-4 and TRBJ2-7; tentative D gene TRBD1, with 5 bases matching. The source material was PBMCs. The DNA reads as follows: TGTGCCAGCGAAGGACACGTCTACGAGCAGTACTTC. Its protein product is CASEGHVYEQYF.